The TCR beta chain under discussion was sequenced for a study of human T cells and chemical hapten exposure. Across the whole study: Throughout the approximately 24-week study, diphenylcyclopropenone was applied weekly to the patients' scalps.

This clonotype was seen only a few times. Its antigen is not identified. Study processing details: TCR counts had a median of about 100,000 per sample and spanned roughly 20,000 to 690,600. Each CDR3 protein gets one entry after TCRdb re-called the RACE reads with MiXCR. Here the V and J calls rest on TCRdb's processing, not on the authors' analysis. The table has a few hundred thousand distinct CDR3 sequences, around 5.5% seen once. Study-wide findings and caveats: Patch test score rose with PT1 expanded TCRs, significant at 8, 16, 32, not 4.

Noted time point: pre-sensitization, week 0. Treatment specified: therapeutic diphenylcyclopropenone sensitization with weekly scalp DPC. The donor pool consisted of alopecia patients aged 18 to 70 years, considered suitable for DPC. The TCR originated in a woman aged 18 to 35 with alopecia areata. Some clones in this sample may be carry-over from other donors' samples. Sequencing used whole blood, obtained in connection with sensitization to the hapten diphenylcyclopropenone (DPC).

The CDR3 spells CASSRLTGTTDTQYF. Here the CDR3 DNA reads TGCGCCAGCAGCCGCCTTACGGGGACCACAGATACGCAGTATTTT. The chain couples TRBV4-3 to TRBJ2-3, with D possibly being TRBD1 or TRBD2 (5 bases each). The CDR3 covers 15 residues. Trimming took 4 bases from V and 2 from J, leaving 13 bases between them. Germline loops: CDR1 LGHNA, CDR2 YSLEER.